This note documents a single TCR beta chain sequence. Produced via immunoSEQ multiplex PCR; TCRdb's table is partial and in-frame only. Seen here are roughly 360,000 clones, roughly four fifths observed once, and the top ten hold 5% to 5.5%. This entry comes from a study of blood T cell repertoires in COVID-19. Study summary: COVID-19 samples from acute and convalescent phases originated in the United States, Italy and Spain.

Everyone who took part was roughly 18 to 89 years old, and they came from about 25 US areas. Grouping used clinical history reported by participants in a survey and questionnaire. Two consecutive negative NP/OP PCR tests, clearance, or resolved symptoms defined Cohort 3 recovery. Germline V gene data show CDR1 as MNHEY and CDR2 as SMNVEV (reference sequence). This CDR3 contains 15 residues. Unmatched junction bases numbered 8, after V lost 0 bases and J lost 7 bases. Specimen: PBMCs or T cells enriched from blood (not recorded which). This chain uses TRBV27 with TRBJ2-7; 8 positions agree with TRBD1. This TCR was recovered from a woman between 50 and 59 years old who had recovered from COVID-19. The DNA of the CDR3 is TGTGCCAGCAGTTTATCAGTGGGCAGGGGGCGTGAGCAGTACTTC. Translated, it gives CASSLSVGRGREQYF.